The 23 T cell receptor beta chains in this list originate from one sample, sequenced in a study of T cell changes during pregnancy in multiple sclerosis. Method: immunoSEQ multiplex PCR; TCRdb's copy keeps in-frame clones and lacks some. The sample lists fewer than 60,000 clones, about nine tenths seen once, with approximately 5.8% in the top ten. Here the sequenced sample was peripheral blood, taken in the third trimester of pregnancy. Receptor source: a female donor in good health, enrolled as a control in a pregnancy study.

This chain uses TRBV18 with TRBJ2-3, with D possibly matching TRBD2 (5 bases). The CDR3 contains 13 residues. Trimming removed 1 base from V and 4 bases from J, with 6 bases in between. Germline CDR1 KGHSH, CDR2 LQKENI. In DNA form, the CDR3 reads TGTGCCAGCTCACCACAGCGGCCAGATACGCAGTATTTT. Its protein is CASSPQRPDTQYF.

The CDR3 DNA is TGCAGCGTTGGCGGGAGCAATCAGCCCCAGCATTTT. Its translation is CSVGGSNQPQHF. This chain connects TRBV29-1 to TRBJ1-5; D not resolved. Trimming cost V 4 bases and J 1 base, with 5 bases left between them. The CDR3 is 12 amino acids. Germline values: CDR1 SQVTM, CDR2 ANQGSEA.

This chain links TRBV6-5 with TRBJ1-6; D gene unclear. This CDR3 spans 15 amino acids. From germline, CDR1 is MNHEY and CDR2 SVGAGI. Trimming stripped 2 bases from V and 7 bases from J, with 12 bases between. The CDR3: CASSYRREPNSPLHF. CDR3 in DNA: TGTGCCAGCAGTTACCGCCGCGAGCCAAATTCACCCCTCCACTTT.

This chain links TRBV2 with TRBJ2-5, with D possibly TRBD2 on 6 matching bases. The CDR3 spans 17 residues. CDR1 is SNHLY and CDR2 is FYNNEI in the germline V gene. The ends were cut back, 7 bases at V and 2 bases at J, with 23 bases in the middle. The CDR3 DNA reads TGTGCCAGCATTTGGCTGGGGCTCACTAGCATACAAGAGACCCAGTACTTC. It specifies CASIWLGLTSIQETQYF.

In DNA, the CDR3 is TGTGCCAGCAGCCGGGACAGGACCAACTCTGGAAACACCATATATTTT. Its protein is CASSRDRTNSGNTIYF. V is TRBV11-2 and J is TRBJ1-3, with 8 bases lining up with TRBD1. Germline CDR1 is SGHAT and CDR2 is FQNNGV. This CDR3 region has 16 residues. The V and J ends lost 5 bases and 0 bases, in that order; junction bases with no gene match: 6.

This chain uses TRBV19 with TRBJ1-2; the match to TRBD1 covers 7 bases. CDR3 size: 12 residues. V was clipped by 5 bases and J by 6 bases; unmatched bases: 3. Germline V gives CDR1 LNHDA, CDR2 SQIVND (reference sequence). The CDR3 region is CASSLQGNGYTF. CDR3 bases: TGTGCCAGTAGTTTACAGGGGAATGGCTACACCTTC.

This clone was counted a single time. The rearrangement uses TRBV5-6 and TRBJ2-5; 8 positions agree with TRBD2. Trimming removed 1 base from V and 5 bases from J; junction bases left unmatched: 7. Germline-derived CDR1 and CDR2 are SGHDT and YYEEEE. CDR3 length: 15 residues. CDR3 DNA sequence: TGTGCCAGCAGCTTGATAGCTAGCGGGTTGGAGACCCAGTACTTC. Translated: CASSLIASGLETQYF.

The chain couples TRBV4-1 to TRBJ2-7; 9 bases map to TRBD2. With 1 base clipped from V and 0 bases from J, the junction kept 4 bases outside the gene matches. CDR1 and CDR2 (germline): MGHRA, YSYEKL. The CDR3 covers 16 residues. The chain's CDR3 is CASSQGLAASSYEQYF. CDR3 nucleotides: TGCGCCAGCAGCCAAGGACTAGCGGCCAGCTCCTACGAGCAGTACTTC.

The V call is TRBV29-1, the J call TRBJ1-2, with D maybe TRBD1 (5 bases). V lost 7 bases, J lost 5 bases, and 11 bases lay in between. The CDR3 has 11 amino acids. Germline CDR1 is SQVTM and CDR2 is ANQGSEA. CDR3 bases: TGCAGCGCCGCGACAGATTATGGCTACACCTTC. Its translation is CSAATDYGYTF.

V gene TRBV4-3 combines with J gene TRBJ1-6; tentative D call: TRBD1 (5 bases). Germline V gene lookup returns CDR1 LGHNA and CDR2 YSLEER. V lost 0 bases and J 8 bases, leaving 20 bases between the germline ends. This CDR3 has 18 residues. In DNA form, the CDR3 reads TGCGCCAGCAGCCAAGACATCGGCGGGGCCGCTGGGGATTCACCCCTCCACTTT. Translated, it gives CASSQDIGGAAGDSPLHF.

This chain joins TRBV13 and TRBJ2-1; D is unresolved. In germline, CDR1 is PRHDT, CDR2 FYEKMQ (reference sequence). CDR3 length: 14 residues. V lost 7 bases and J 0 bases, leaving 10 bases between the germline ends. The CDR3 sequence: CASTTPSSYNEQFF. The CDR3 nucleotides are TGTGCCAGCACCACCCCTAGCTCCTACAATGAGCAGTTCTTC.

The chain employs TRBV29-1 and TRBJ1-4; possibly TRBD1 for D (6 bases). The CDR3 extends over 13 amino acids. Trimming left V 5 bases short and J 7 bases short, with 14 bases between. Germline CDR1 reads SQVTM; CDR2 reads ANQGSEA. The CDR3 coding sequence is TGCAGCGTTAAGGGGGTGATGAGTGAAAAACTGTTTTTT. Protein product: CSVKGVMSEKLFF.

The chain joins TRBV6-6 to TRBJ1-2; TRBD1 matches at 11 bases. This CDR3 contains 15 residues. V was clipped by 6 bases and J by 3 bases; unmatched bases: 6. Germline assignment: CDR1 MNHNY and CDR2 SVGAGI (reference sequence). The CDR3 DNA follows: TGTGCCAGCAGCCACCTGGGACAGGGGGACTATGGCTACACCTTC. Its translation is CASSHLGQGDYGYTF.

This sequence joins TRBV11-2 and TRBJ2-1; possible D gene TRBD1, 6 bases. CDR1 and CDR2 (germline): SGHAT, FQNNGV. Trimming cost V 5 bases and J 14 bases, with 13 bases left between them. The CDR3 spans 11 residues. The CDR3 coding sequence is TGTGCCAGCAGCCCCGGGACAATGGAGTTCTTC. This encodes CASSPGTMEFF. The full variable domain, its missing parts supplied by reference TRBV11-2 and TRBJ2-1, is EAGVAQSPRYKIIEKRQSVAFWCNPISGHATLYWYQQILGQGPKLLIQFQNNGVVDDSQLPKDRFSAERLKGVDSTLKIQPAKLEDSAVYLCASSPGTMEFFGPGTRLTVL.

The genes are TRBV4-1 and TRBJ1-6, with 7 nucleotides matching TRBD1. V was clipped by 6 bases and J by 10 bases; unmatched bases: 9. The length of the CDR3 is 14 residues. CDR1 MGHRA and CDR2 YSYEKL come from the germline V gene. The CDR3 loop is CASRQTGLGSPLHF. CDR3 coding DNA: TGCGCCAGCAGGCAGACAGGGTTGGGCTCACCCCTCCACTTT.

The V call is TRBV6-1, the J call TRBJ1-5; 7 bases fit TRBD1. Germline trimming cut 7 bases from V and 5 bases from J; bases unmatched to any gene: 11. Germline V gives CDR1 MNHNS, CDR2 SASEGT. This CDR3 is built from 15 residues. The CDR3 loop is CASTQTGYFDQPQHF. CDR3 in DNA: TGTGCCAGCACCCAGACAGGGTACTTCGATCAGCCCCAGCATTTT.

V and J are TRBV10-3 and TRBJ2-2; 11 nucleotides agree with TRBD2. V trimming: 6 bases; J trimming: 1 base; junction bases outside the gene matches: 1. The V gene's germline CDR1 is ENHRY and CDR2 SYGVKD. The CDR3 runs 15 residues. The CDR3 nucleotides are TGTGCCATCAGGGGACTAGCGGTGAACACCGGGGAGCTGTTTTTT. It codes for CAIRGLAVNTGELFF.

The chain uses TRBV11-3 and TRBJ2-2; a possible D gene is TRBD1 (5 bases). Looked up from germline, CDR1 is SGHNT and CDR2 is YENEEA. The CDR3 is 14 amino acids. The V end was cut by 11 bases, the J end by 5 bases, with 18 bases between. CDR3 nucleotides: TGTGCCTCGAGCCCAGGGTATGCGACCGGGGAGCTGTTTTTT. The encoded protein is CASSPGYATGELFF.

The chain carries TRBV28 and TRBJ2-7; weak D call: TRBD2 (6 bases). Between the trimmed V and J ends, which lost 10 bases and 0 bases, there was a span of 16 bases. Germline CDR1 reads MDHEN; CDR2 reads SYDVKM. The CDR3 runs 14 residues. The CDR3 loop reads CAIKSGGASYEQYF. The CDR3 DNA is TGTGCCATCAAGTCGGGCGGGGCCTCCTACGAGCAGTACTTC.

The chain links TRBV7-2 to TRBJ1-5; TRBD1 matches at 10 bases. Germline V CDR1 and CDR2: SGHTA, FQGNSA. The CDR3 contains 18 residues. Losses at the gene ends were 5 bases for V and 0 bases for J; bases not matched to a gene: 10. CDR3 region: CASSERTGGGDSNQPQHF. The CDR3, as DNA: TGTGCCAGCAGCGAAAGGACAGGGGGTGGGGATAGCAATCAGCCCCAGCATTTT.

CDR3 in amino acids: CSVEAAYNEQFF. As DNA, the CDR3 is TGCAGCGTTGAAGCGGCCTACAATGAGCAGTTCTTC. The J gene is TRBJ2-1, the V gene TRBV29-1, with D uncertain. Germline values: CDR1 SQVTM, CDR2 ANQGSEA. The CDR3 spans 12 residues. With 1 base removed from V and 2 bases from J, the gap between germline ends came to 3 bases.

This chain connects TRBV7-9 to TRBJ2-7; D might be TRBD2 (6 bases). This CDR3 is built from 13 residues. The germline V gene has CDR1 SEHNR and CDR2 FQNEAQ (reference sequence). V lost 6 bases and J 1 base, leaving 10 bases between the germline ends. In nucleotides, the CDR3 is TGTGCCAGCAGAGGTGGGGGGTCCTACGAGCAGTACTTC. Amino acid sequence: CASRGGGSYEQYF.

The V call is TRBV11-2, the J call TRBJ2-5; 8 nucleotides agree with TRBD1. CDR1 SGHAT and CDR2 FQNNGV come from the germline V gene. The V gene end was trimmed by 8 bases and the J gene end by 5 bases; junction bases not matched to a gene: 10. The CDR3 spans 14 residues. The CDR3 loop is CASRYSRGLETQYF. In nucleotides, the CDR3 is TGTGCCAGCCGATACTCCAGGGGGCTGGAGACCCAGTACTTC.